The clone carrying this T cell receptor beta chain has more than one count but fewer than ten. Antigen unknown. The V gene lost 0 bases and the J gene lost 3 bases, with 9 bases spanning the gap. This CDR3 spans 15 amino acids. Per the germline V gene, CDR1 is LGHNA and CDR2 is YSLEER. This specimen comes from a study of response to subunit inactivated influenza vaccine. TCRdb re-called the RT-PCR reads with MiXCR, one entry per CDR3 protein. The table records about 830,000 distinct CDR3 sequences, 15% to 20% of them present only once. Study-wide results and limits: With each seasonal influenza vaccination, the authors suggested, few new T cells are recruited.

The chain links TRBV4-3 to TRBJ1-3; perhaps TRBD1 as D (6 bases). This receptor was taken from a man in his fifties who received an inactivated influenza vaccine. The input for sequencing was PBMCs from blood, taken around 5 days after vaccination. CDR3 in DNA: TGCGCCAGCAGCCAAGATCCAGGGGATGGAAACACCATATATTTT. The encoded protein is CASSQDPGDGNTIYF.